One and the same sample provided the 4 T cell receptor beta chains below, sequenced in a study of shared clonotypes between healthy human individuals. Method: immunoSEQ multiplex PCR; TCRdb's copy keeps in-frame clones and lacks some. Of 550,000 to 850,000 clones listed, over 55% were seen once; the top ten hold less than 2%. Sequenced sample: memory CD4+ T cells sorted from blood. Documented subset: CD45RA-negative fraction. These TCRs come from a woman aged 30 to 39 in good health.

J is TRBJ2-1 and V is TRBV7-3; TRBD1 aligns across 10 bases. Germline V gives CDR1 SGHTA, CDR2 FQGTGA. The CDR3 covers 16 residues. J gave up 9 bases and V 5 bases, and 13 bases lay outside the gene matches. The CDR3, as DNA: TGTGCCAGCAGCCAAACGACAGGGGGCATACTCGGTGAGCAGTTCTTC. Its translation: CASSQTTGGILGEQFF.

A remark on this clone: Distinct nucleotide sequences in the sample also encode this CDR3. The chain joins TRBV28 to TRBJ1-2; no firm D call. The V end was cut by 3 bases, the J end by 4 bases, with 9 bases between. The germline V gene has CDR1 MDHEN and CDR2 SYDVKM. The CDR3 contains 13 residues. The CDR3 reads CASSLTGGYGYTF. The CDR3 DNA is TGTGCCAGCAGTTTGACCGGCGGCTATGGCTACACCTTC.

This clone was observed a handful of times. The rearrangement joins TRBV25-1 to TRBJ2-3; D might be TRBD1 (5 bases). Germline V CDR1 and CDR2: MGHDK, SYGVNS. The V end was cut by 6 bases, the J end by 5 bases, with 15 bases between. This CDR3 region has 14 residues. The CDR3 here is CASSGPQGRDTQYF. As DNA, the CDR3 is TGTGCCAGCAGCGGCCCGCAGGGTAGAGATACGCAGTATTTT.

The chain employs TRBV5-6 and TRBJ2-3; TRBD1 or TRBD2 may be the D gene (5 bases each). The germline gives CDR1 SGHDT, CDR2 YYEEEE. The CDR3 is made up of 14 amino acids. Trimming removed 1 base from V and 5 bases from J, with 11 bases in between. The CDR3: CASSLWGLVDTQYF. CDR3 DNA sequence: TGTGCCAGCAGCTTGTGGGGGTTGGTAGATACGCAGTATTTT.